This TCR beta chain was sequenced in a study of T cell repertoires in cytomegalovirus infection. Trimming cost V 4 bases and J 4 bases; bases outside gene matches: 2. This CDR3 has 13 amino acids. Points on this clonotype: Its antigen is currently unknown.

Study findings and constraints: Based on cumulative public TCR beta family frequency, carriers of CMV plus the relevant HLA were identified.

TCRdb reprocessed the reads with MiXCR, giving one entry per CDR3 protein. This repertoire shows around 430,000 distinct CDR3 sequences, about 42% found once; its top ten account for approximately 40%. This material consisted of cultured PBMCs, taken from culture after CMV antigen stimulation. J is TRBJ2-5 and V is TRBV12-3 or TRBV12-4, with 8 positions matching TRBD1. This receptor was identified in a human donor in good health (CMV status not recorded). Some clones in this sample may be carry-over from other donors' samples. Here the CDR3 DNA reads TGTGCCAGCAGTTCAGGGGGCAGAGAGACCCAGTACTTC. Protein: CASSSGGRETQYF.